A selection of T cell receptor beta chains follows, all from one sample in a study of post-analysis software for immune sequencing data. Each CDR3 protein gets one entry after TCRdb re-called the PCR reads with MiXCR. The table has hundreds of thousands of distinct CDR3 sequences, 55% to 70% seen once. The sequencing input was blood. The origin of the receptors is a girl aged 2 to 10 with multiple sclerosis. CDR3s include the opening cysteine and the closing phenylalanine or tryptophan. D genes are given only for firm matches. Part of the rows lack a size; the others show once, few, many or a class for expanded clones.

j_gene: TRBJ1-2; abundance: .; v_gene: TRBV5-4; len: 12; d_gene: .; CDR3aa: CATAQGAYGYTF; CDR3nt: TGTGCCACAGCACAGGGCGCCTATGGCTACACCTTC
j_gene: TRBJ2-3; abundance: .; v_gene: TRBV12-3/TRBV12-4; len: 14; d_gene: .; CDR3aa: CASSLNLGTDTQYF; CDR3nt: TGTGCCAGCAGTTTGAATCTGGGTACAGATACGCAGTATTTT
j_gene: TRBJ1-6; abundance: .; v_gene: TRBV7-9; len: 16; d_gene: TRBD1; CDR3aa: CASSLTGTVFLSPLHF; CDR3nt: TGTGCCAGCAGCCTAACCGGGACAGTTTTCCTTTCACCCCTCCACTTT
j_gene: TRBJ1-1; abundance: .; v_gene: TRBV18; len: 15; d_gene: TRBD1; CDR3aa: CASSRRDRERTEAFF; CDR3nt: TGTGCCAGCTCACGCCGGGACAGGGAAAGGACTGAAGCTTTCTTT
j_gene: TRBJ2-6; abundance: .; v_gene: TRBV11-2; len: 18; d_gene: .; CDR3aa: CASSLGPQTGRGANVLTF; CDR3nt: TGTGCCAGCAGCTTAGGTCCGCAAACAGGGAGAGGGGCCAACGTCCTGACTTTC
j_gene: TRBJ2-7; abundance: .; v_gene: TRBV5-1; len: 15; d_gene: .; CDR3aa: CASRPYLQDSYEQYF; CDR3nt: TGCGCCAGCAGGCCATACCTCCAGGACTCCTACGAGCAGTACTTC
j_gene: TRBJ2-7; abundance: .; v_gene: TRBV5-6; len: 13; d_gene: .; CDR3aa: CAGSLSYISEQYF; CDR3nt: TGTGCCGGCAGCTTAAGTTATATCTCCGAGCAGTACTTC
j_gene: TRBJ1-2; abundance: .; v_gene: TRBV29-1; len: 12; d_gene: .; CDR3aa: CSVGSRGYGYTF; CDR3nt: TGCAGCGTTGGTAGCAGGGGCTATGGCTACACCTTC
j_gene: TRBJ2-6; abundance: .; v_gene: TRBV19; len: 15; d_gene: .; CDR3aa: CASSIRGSGANVLTF; CDR3nt: TGTGCCAGTAGTATACGGGGGAGCGGGGCCAACGTCCTGACTTTC
j_gene: TRBJ2-5; abundance: .; v_gene: TRBV6-2/TRBV6-3; len: 17; d_gene: TRBD1; CDR3aa: CASSHLAGTGGPETQYF; CDR3nt: TGTGCCAGCAGTCACCTGGCCGGGACAGGGGGACCAGAGACCCAGTACTTC
j_gene: TRBJ2-3; abundance: few; v_gene: TRBV24-1; len: 13; d_gene: .; CDR3aa: CATSDLAEDTQYF; CDR3nt: TGTGCCACCAGTGATTTAGCGGAAGATACGCAGTATTTT
j_gene: TRBJ2-4; abundance: .; v_gene: TRBV4-1; len: 15; d_gene: TRBD1; CDR3aa: CASSQPGQVKNIQYF; CDR3nt: TGCGCCAGCAGCCAACCGGGACAGGTCAAAAACATTCAGTACTTC
j_gene: TRBJ2-5; abundance: .; v_gene: TRBV6-1; len: 15; d_gene: .; CDR3aa: CASSPGWGLQETQYF; CDR3nt: TGTGCCAGCAGTCCAGGCTGGGGACTTCAAGAGACCCAGTACTTC
j_gene: TRBJ1-5; abundance: .; v_gene: TRBV7-2; len: 14; d_gene: .; CDR3aa: CASSLAPADQPQHF; CDR3nt: TGTGCCAGCAGCTTAGCCCCGGCTGATCAGCCCCAGCATTTT
j_gene: TRBJ2-5; abundance: .; v_gene: TRBV7-9; len: 15; d_gene: .; CDR3aa: CASSLATGSEETQYF; CDR3nt: TGTGCCAGCAGCTTAGCAACTGGGTCAGAAGAGACCCAGTACTTC
j_gene: TRBJ2-3; abundance: .; v_gene: TRBV27; len: 17; d_gene: .; CDR3aa: CASSATGTYYPTDTQYF; CDR3nt: TGTGCCAGCAGTGCCACCGGGACGTATTATCCCACAGATACGCAGTATTTT
j_gene: TRBJ2-1; abundance: .; v_gene: TRBV6-4; len: 15; d_gene: TRBD2; CDR3aa: CASSDAAGGYNEQFF; CDR3nt: TGTGCCAGCAGTGACGCGGCGGGGGGCTACAATGAGCAGTTCTTC
j_gene: TRBJ2-3; abundance: .; v_gene: TRBV7-2; len: 16; d_gene: .; CDR3aa: CASSLGLGSFTDTQYF; CDR3nt: TGTGCCAGCAGCTTAGGGCTCGGGTCCTTCACAGATACGCAGTATTTT
j_gene: TRBJ2-3; abundance: .; v_gene: TRBV11-2; len: 16; d_gene: .; CDR3aa: CASSLVLARSTDTQYF; CDR3nt: TGTGCCAGCAGCTTAGTGTTAGCTAGGTCTACAGATACGCAGTATTTT
j_gene: TRBJ2-1; abundance: .; v_gene: TRBV9; len: 18; d_gene: .; CDR3aa: CASSVAQSLAGTYNEQFF; CDR3nt: TGTGCCAGCAGCGTAGCTCAGTCTCTTGCAGGTACCTACAATGAGCAGTTCTTC
j_gene: TRBJ2-1; abundance: .; v_gene: TRBV28; len: 17; d_gene: TRBD1; CDR3aa: CASSPRDRGPIYNEQFF; CDR3nt: TGTGCCAGCAGTCCCCGGGACAGGGGTCCTATCTACAATGAGCAGTTCTTC
j_gene: TRBJ2-1; abundance: .; v_gene: TRBV2; len: 15; d_gene: TRBD2; CDR3aa: CASSEALLAGVEQFF; CDR3nt: TGTGCCAGCAGTGAAGCGCTCCTAGCGGGAGTTGAGCAGTTCTTC
j_gene: TRBJ1-2; abundance: few; v_gene: TRBV29-1; len: 15; d_gene: .; CDR3aa: CSVEEASRNPYGYTF; CDR3nt: TGCAGCGTTGAAGAGGCGTCGCGGAACCCCTATGGCTACACCTTC
j_gene: TRBJ2-1; abundance: .; v_gene: TRBV6-6; len: 16; d_gene: .; CDR3aa: CASSTGGRVTYNEQFF; CDR3nt: TGTGCCAGCAGTACCGGTGGCAGGGTCACCTACAATGAGCAGTTCTTC
j_gene: TRBJ1-1; abundance: .; v_gene: TRBV29-1; len: 13; d_gene: .; CDR3aa: CSGSLGRGTEAFF; CDR3nt: TGCAGCGGCAGCCTAGGTAGGGGGACTGAAGCTTTCTTT
j_gene: TRBJ1-2; abundance: .; v_gene: TRBV12-3/TRBV12-4; len: 15; d_gene: TRBD1; CDR3aa: CASSLGTGGAYGHTF; CDR3nt: TGTGCCAGCAGTCTCGGGACAGGGGGCGCCTATGGCCACACCTTC
j_gene: TRBJ2-5; abundance: once; v_gene: TRBV6-2/TRBV6-3; len: 14; d_gene: .; CDR3aa: CASSPYQGQETQYF; CDR3nt: TGTGCCAGCAGTCCTTACCAGGGCCAAGAGACCCAGTACTTC
j_gene: TRBJ2-5; abundance: few; v_gene: TRBV14; len: 14; d_gene: .; CDR3aa: CASSQERAGETQYF; CDR3nt: TGTGCCAGCAGCCAAGAGAGGGCAGGAGAGACCCAGTACTTC
j_gene: TRBJ2-3; abundance: many; v_gene: TRBV4-2; len: 16; d_gene: TRBD1; CDR3aa: CASSQDLGQGADTQYF; CDR3nt: TGTGCCAGCAGCCAAGATCTTGGGCAGGGGGCAGATACGCAGTATTTT
j_gene: TRBJ2-7; abundance: .; v_gene: TRBV29-1; len: 11; d_gene: TRBD1; CDR3aa: CSVGDRGEQYF; CDR3nt: TGCAGCGTTGGGGACAGGGGTGAGCAGTACTTC
j_gene: TRBJ2-1; abundance: .; v_gene: TRBV5-5; len: 19; d_gene: TRBD2; CDR3aa: CASSLTGTSGRPIYNEQFF; CDR3nt: TGTGCCAGCAGTCTTACTGGGACTAGCGGGAGGCCCATCTACAATGAGCAGTTCTTC
j_gene: TRBJ2-5; abundance: .; v_gene: TRBV20-1; len: 14; d_gene: .; CDR3aa: CSARDGRAGETQYF; CDR3nt: TGCAGTGCTAGAGATGGGCGGGCTGGGGAGACCCAGTACTTC
j_gene: TRBJ2-5; abundance: .; v_gene: TRBV5-5; len: 14; d_gene: .; CDR3aa: CASSLGQNRETQYF; CDR3nt: TGTGCCAGCAGCTTGGGGCAGAATCGCGAGACCCAGTACTTC
j_gene: TRBJ2-7; abundance: few; v_gene: TRBV29-1; len: 17; d_gene: TRBD2; CDR3aa: CSVSGFPGAGLTYEQYF; CDR3nt: TGCAGCGTGAGCGGCTTTCCGGGAGCGGGACTAACCTACGAGCAGTACTTC
j_gene: TRBJ1-2; abundance: few; v_gene: TRBV20-1; len: 11; d_gene: .; CDR3aa: CSARSGGGYTF; CDR3nt: TGCAGTGCTAGAAGCGGGGGGGGCTACACCTTC
j_gene: TRBJ1-2; abundance: .; v_gene: TRBV7-2; len: 13; d_gene: .; CDR3aa: CASSPFGSYGYTF; CDR3nt: TGTGCCAGCAGCCCTTTTGGGAGCTATGGCTACACCTTC
j_gene: TRBJ1-2; abundance: .; v_gene: TRBV6-4; len: 15; d_gene: TRBD1; CDR3aa: CASSDPGQGRRGYTF; CDR3nt: TGTGCCAGCAGTGACCCGGGACAGGGTCGGAGAGGCTACACCTTC
j_gene: TRBJ2-1; abundance: .; v_gene: TRBV4-3; len: 15; d_gene: .; CDR3aa: CASSYLVGENNEQFF; CDR3nt: TGCGCCAGCAGCTATTTAGTAGGGGAGAACAATGAGCAGTTCTTC
j_gene: TRBJ1-6; abundance: .; v_gene: TRBV29-1; len: 14; d_gene: TRBD1; CDR3aa: CSVVGQDYNSPLHF; CDR3nt: TGCAGCGTTGTCGGACAGGACTATAATTCACCCCTCCACTTT
j_gene: TRBJ2-3; abundance: once; v_gene: TRBV5-1; len: 18; d_gene: TRBD2; CDR3aa: CASSSSPGTSGVTDTQYF; CDR3nt: TGCGCCAGCAGCTCATCGCCCGGGACTAGCGGAGTCACAGATACGCAGTATTTT
j_gene: TRBJ1-2; abundance: .; v_gene: TRBV20-1; len: 14; d_gene: .; CDR3aa: CSASSRDTRASYTF; CDR3nt: TGCAGTGCTAGTTCCCGGGACACGAGGGCGAGCTACACCTTC
j_gene: TRBJ2-5; abundance: once; v_gene: TRBV4-3; len: 15; d_gene: TRBD1; CDR3aa: CASSEGPGGSETQYF; CDR3nt: TGCGCCAGCAGCGAAGGACCAGGGGGCTCGGAGACCCAGTACTTC
j_gene: TRBJ2-1; abundance: .; v_gene: TRBV7-3; len: 15; d_gene: .; CDR3aa: CASSLRATGGDEQFF; CDR3nt: TGTGCCAGCAGCTTACGGGCCACAGGCGGCGATGAGCAGTTCTTC
j_gene: TRBJ2-3; abundance: .; v_gene: TRBV5-1; len: 14; d_gene: TRBD1; CDR3aa: CASSLGQGLDTQYF; CDR3nt: TGCGCCAGCAGCTTGGGACAGGGGTTGGATACGCAGTATTTT
j_gene: TRBJ1-1; abundance: .; v_gene: TRBV12-3/TRBV12-4; len: 14; d_gene: TRBD1; CDR3aa: CATTTGDRGYEAFF; CDR3nt: TGTGCCACAACTACAGGGGACAGGGGTTATGAAGCTTTCTTT
j_gene: TRBJ2-3; abundance: .; v_gene: TRBV5-1; len: 15; d_gene: TRBD1; CDR3aa: CASSQDRVGIHTQYF; CDR3nt: TGCGCCAGCAGTCAGGACAGGGTGGGGATTCATACGCAGTATTTT
j_gene: TRBJ2-1; abundance: .; v_gene: TRBV7-2; len: 17; d_gene: TRBD2; CDR3aa: CASSLVSGGGIYNEQFF; CDR3nt: TGTGCCAGCAGCTTAGTTAGTGGGGGGGGGATTTACAATGAGCAGTTCTTC
j_gene: TRBJ2-2; abundance: .; v_gene: TRBV6-2/TRBV6-3; len: 13; d_gene: .; CDR3aa: CASTVPDTGELFF; CDR3nt: TGTGCCAGCACCGTTCCAGACACCGGGGAGCTGTTTTTT
j_gene: TRBJ1-1; abundance: .; v_gene: TRBV14; len: 13; d_gene: TRBD1; CDR3aa: CASSQIQGAGAFF; CDR3nt: TGTGCCAGCAGCCAAATTCAGGGGGCCGGGGCTTTCTTT
j_gene: TRBJ2-7; abundance: .; v_gene: TRBV10-1; len: 14; d_gene: TRBD2; CDR3aa: CASSEEAGGDEQYF; CDR3nt: TGCGCCAGCAGTGAAGAAGCGGGAGGGGACGAGCAGTACTTC
j_gene: TRBJ2-7; abundance: .; v_gene: TRBV10-3; len: 13; d_gene: .; CDR3aa: CAISETVWDEQYF; CDR3nt: TGTGCCATCAGTGAGACAGTTTGGGACGAGCAGTACTTC
j_gene: TRBJ1-5; abundance: .; v_gene: TRBV29-1; len: 13; d_gene: .; CDR3aa: CSVEEGGNQPQHF; CDR3nt: TGCAGCGTTGAAGAGGGGGGCAATCAGCCCCAGCATTTT
j_gene: TRBJ2-1; abundance: .; v_gene: TRBV20-1; len: 14; d_gene: .; CDR3aa: CSACLTSSLNEQFF; CDR3nt: TGCAGTGCCTGTCTAACAAGCTCACTCAATGAGCAGTTCTTC
j_gene: TRBJ2-1; abundance: .; v_gene: TRBV4-2; len: 18; d_gene: TRBD2; CDR3aa: CASSQDQTSGSSYNEQFF; CDR3nt: TGTGCCAGCAGCCAAGATCAGACTAGCGGGAGCTCCTACAATGAGCAGTTCTTC